Below, 20 T cell receptor beta chains from the same sample are listed, as sequenced in a study of T cells after yellow fever vaccination. One entry per CDR3 protein results from TCRdb running MiXCR on the 5' RACE reads. This sample carries around 330,000 distinct CDR3 sequences, roughly 3.5% of them seen once, and the ten largest clones take roughly a quarter. Sequences were derived from PBMCs, sampled on the day of the yellow fever booster vaccination. The receptors shown here come from a man aged 18 to 29 who received the YFV17D yellow fever vaccine.

Many counts were recorded for this clonotype. The V call is TRBV5-1, the J call TRBJ1-1; the D is unclear. The V end lost 0 bases, the J end lost 3 bases, and 6 bases lay between the germline ends. This CDR3 has 13 residues. Germline V gene sequence: CDR1 SGHRS, CDR2 YFSETQ. In DNA form, the CDR3 reads TGCGCCAGCAGCTTGGCCGGGTACACTGAAGCTTTCTTT. This sequence encodes CASSLAGYTEAFF.

This clonotype was seen repeatedly, ten times or more. The gene calls are TRBV29-1 and TRBJ1-5, with D maybe TRBD1 (5 bases). Trimming cost V 2 bases and J 5 bases, with 10 bases left between them. The germline gives CDR1 SQVTM, CDR2 ANQGSEA. The CDR3 totals 13 residues. This CDR3 is CSVEQGGDQPQHF. CDR3 nucleotide sequence: TGCAGCGTTGAACAGGGTGGCGATCAGCCCCAGCATTTT.

The chain joins TRBV20-1 to TRBJ2-1; 9 nucleotides align to TRBD1. The CDR3 is made up of 12 amino acids. The germline V gene has CDR1 DFQATT and CDR2 SNEGSKA (reference sequence). J gave up 7 bases and V 5 bases, and 3 bases lay outside the gene matches. The CDR3 here is CSASDRGNEQFF. The CDR3 DNA reads as TGCAGTGCTTCCGACAGGGGGAATGAGCAGTTCTTC.

To note about this clonotype: This may stem from a read error, because a much larger clone lies one nucleotide away. This chain joins TRBV7-2 and TRBJ2-5; tentative D call: TRBD1 (5 bases). CDR3 length: 14 amino acids. Germline lookup yields CDR1 SGHTA and CDR2 FQGNSA. CDR3 amino acids: CAISFQGSGETQYF. The CDR3 DNA reads as TGTGCCATCAGCTTCCAGGGCTCGGGAGAGACCCAGTACTTC.

Many counts were recorded for this clonotype. The chain joins TRBV5-1 to TRBJ1-4; D is perhaps TRBD1 (6 bases). CDR3 length equals 16 residues. CDR1 SGHRS and CDR2 YFSETQ come from the germline V gene. V was pared by 3 bases and J by 0 bases, with 12 bases between. The CDR3 loop reads CASSYGTLATNEKLFF. DNA of the CDR3: TGCGCCAGCAGCTACGGGACACTTGCAACTAATGAAAAACTGTTTTTT.

In this sample, this clonotype turned up a few times. CDR3 DNA sequence: TGTGCCAGCTCACCACTAGGTCGTGGGACAGCGATATACGAGCAGTACTTC. The encoded protein is CASSPLGRGTAIYEQYF. The V and J genes are TRBV18 and TRBJ2-7; 7 nucleotides line up with TRBD1. V was pared by 1 base and J by 4 bases, with 13 bases of the junction left unmatched. CDR3 length: 17 amino acids. Germline V gene lookup returns CDR1 KGHSH and CDR2 LQKENI.

This clonotype was seen at least ten times. This sequence joins TRBV7-9 and TRBJ2-5; 7 bases agree with TRBD1. J lost 5 bases, V lost 5 bases, and 11 bases had no gene match. The CDR3 runs to 15 residues. Per the germline V gene, CDR1 is SEHNR and CDR2 is FQNEAQ (reference sequence). In nucleotides, the CDR3 is TGTGCCAGCAGCATAACACAAACAGGGGCGGAGACCCAGTACTTC. Translating gives CASSITQTGAETQYF. The full variable domain, completed using reference TRBV7-9 and TRBJ2-5, is DTGVSQNPRHKITKRGQNVTFRCDPISEHNRLYWYRQTLGQGPEFLTYFQNEAQLEKSRLLSDRFSAERPKGSFSTLEIQRTEQGDSAMYLCASSITQTGAETQYFGPGTRLLVL.

This clonotype was counted ten times or more. The genes are TRBV6-6 and TRBJ1-1, with D hard to call. Germline CDR1 MNHNY, CDR2 SVGAGI (reference sequence). Deletions cut 4 bases from V and 11 bases from J, with 14 bases between. This CDR3 is 12 amino acids long. DNA for the CDR3: TGTGCCAGCAGTTTTCCGCAGGCGAAGGCTTTCTTT. Translated: CASSFPQAKAFF.

This clonotype was seen at least ten times. This chain uses TRBV7-2 with TRBJ1-2; no reliable D call. CDR3 length: 13 amino acids. CDR1 and CDR2 (germline): SGHTA, FQGNSA. V was clipped by 5 bases and J by 2 bases, with 9 bases between them. The CDR3 loop reads CASSHDKNYGYTF. CDR3 nucleotide sequence: TGTGCCAGCAGCCACGACAAGAACTATGGCTACACCTTC.

This clonotype was recorded a few times. This chain connects TRBV7-2 to TRBJ2-1, with TRBD1 as a possible D gene (6 bases). This CDR3 is 16 amino acids long. The V gene lost 1 base and the J gene lost 0 bases, with 10 bases spanning the gap. Looked up from germline, CDR1 is SGHTA and CDR2 is FQGNSA. DNA for the CDR3: TGTGCCAGCAGCTTAGACAGGGCCCGCTCCTACAATGAGCAGTTCTTC. This translates into CASSLDRARSYNEQFF.

This clonotype was recorded at least ten times. The V call is TRBV3-1, the J call TRBJ1-3; D is ambiguous. CDR1 LGHDT and CDR2 YNNKEL come from the germline V gene (reference sequence). There are 12 residues in the CDR3. The V gene lost 1 base and the J gene lost 4 bases, with 2 bases spanning the gap. CDR3 amino acids: CASSQVGNTIYF. The CDR3 DNA sequence: TGTGCCAGCAGCCAAGTCGGAAACACCATATATTTT.

This clonotype occurred many times. The J gene is TRBJ2-7, the V gene TRBV2; 10 bases line up with TRBD2. Germline V gene lookup returns CDR1 SNHLY and CDR2 FYNNEI. J gave up 3 bases and V 8 bases, and 1 base lay outside the gene matches. The CDR3 runs to 12 residues. The CDR3 protein is CASGTSDYEQYF. As DNA, the CDR3 is TGTGCCAGCGGGACTAGCGACTACGAGCAGTACTTC.

This rearrangement joins TRBV10-3 to TRBJ2-5; no clear D. Germline CDR1 reads ENHRY; CDR2 reads SYGVKD. V lost 8 bases to trimming and J lost 5 bases, with 12 bases between them. This CDR3 has 12 amino acids. CDR3 in DNA: TGTGCCATCGGGTTAGCCTCGGAGACCCAGTACTTC. Amino acids: CAIGLASETQYF.

There are many counts of this clonotype. The chain joins TRBV9 to TRBJ2-1; D is unclear. V lost 2 bases and J 3 bases, leaving 3 bases between the germline ends. This CDR3 comprises 12 residues. Looked up from germline, CDR1 is SGDLS and CDR2 is YYNGEE. CDR3 amino acids: CASSVNYNEQFF. DNA for the CDR3: TGTGCCAGCAGCGTGAACTACAATGAGCAGTTCTTC.

This chain links TRBV7-8 with TRBJ2-1; no clear D. In germline, CDR1 is SGHVS, CDR2 FQNEAQ. CDR3 size: 16 residues. V was pared by 5 bases and J by 0 bases, with 14 bases between. The CDR3 here is CASSPTRPSSYNEQFF. CDR3 nucleotide sequence: TGTGCCAGCAGCCCCACGCGGCCAAGCTCCTACAATGAGCAGTTCTTC.

This clonotype was seen at least ten times. The rearrangement uses TRBV27 and TRBJ2-7; 7 bases fit TRBD2. J lost 5 bases, V lost 5 bases, and 18 bases had no gene match. Germline V lookup: CDR1 MNHEY, CDR2 SMNVEV (reference sequence). The CDR3 covers 17 residues. This chain's CDR3 is CASSKGPSGLFGNEQYV. CDR3 nucleotides: TGTGCCAGCAGTAAAGGGCCTAGCGGTCTCTTCGGGAACGAGCAGTACGTC.

The V and J genes are TRBV5-4 and TRBJ1-1; a weak D match, TRBD1 (6 bases). This CDR3 comprises 15 residues. Deletions cut 3 bases from V and 1 base from J, with 13 bases between. CDR1 is SGHNT, CDR2 YYREEE, per germline (reference sequence). The CDR3 reads CASSSALQGNTEAFF. CDR3 nucleotides: TGTGCCAGCAGCTCGGCACTACAGGGGAACACTGAAGCTTTCTTT.

This clonotype was recorded at least ten times. The V call is TRBV20-1, the J call TRBJ2-1; D is unclear. CDR1 is DFQATT, CDR2 SNEGSKA, per germline (reference sequence). This CDR3 contains 15 residues. V lost 0 bases and J 2 bases, leaving 11 bases between the germline ends. The CDR3 nucleotides read TGCAGTGCTAGAGATCCGGGTACCCCCTACAATGAGCAGTTCTTC. Translating gives CSARDPGTPYNEQFF.

The rearrangement uses TRBV18 and TRBJ2-3; D is perhaps TRBD1 or TRBD2 (5 bases each). This CDR3 spans 12 amino acids. Germline V gene lookup returns CDR1 KGHSH and CDR2 LQKENI. Deletions cut 8 bases from V and 2 bases from J, with 8 bases between. The CDR3 sequence: CASGGDTDTQYF. In DNA form, the CDR3 reads TGTGCCAGCGGGGGAGACACAGATACGCAGTATTTT. The full variable domain, rest sourced from reference TRBV18 and TRBJ2-3, is NAGVMQNPRHLVRRRGQEARLRCSPMKGHSHVYWYRQLPEEGLKFMVYLQKENIIDESGMPKERFSAEFPKEGPSILRIQQVVRGDSAAYFCASGGDTDTQYFGPGTRLTVL.

This clonotype has just a few counts. CDR3 sequence (DNA): TGTGCCAGCAGCTTAGGCCCCCCTCAGGGTCTAATTGGCTACACCTTC. Protein sequence: CASSLGPPQGLIGYTF. The rearrangement uses TRBV11-2 and TRBJ1-2, with D tentatively TRBD1 (5 bases). Looked up from germline, CDR1 is SGHAT and CDR2 is FQNNGV. The CDR3 is 16 amino acids. Trimming pared 1 base from V and 7 bases from J, leaving 19 bases between.